The 27 T cell receptor beta chains reported below all come from one sample, sequenced in a study of blood T cell repertoires in COVID-19. Assay used: immunoSEQ multiplex PCR; TCRdb lists only in-frame clones, some missing. Among 150,000 to 200,000 clones listed, under 80% were seen once. Input material: peripheral blood. The receptors here all came from a man between 65 and 85 years old with acute or convalescent COVID-19.

This chain connects TRBV7-9 to TRBJ1-2; no firm D call. V was shortened by 5 bases and J by 4 bases, with 14 bases between the two germline ends. The germline CDR1 and CDR2 sequences are SEHNR and FQNEAQ (reference sequence). The CDR3 has 14 residues. CDR3 coding DNA: TGTGCCAGCAGCCCCTTGGAGGGAGTCTATGGCTACACCTTC. It yields the protein CASSPLEGVYGYTF.

The gene calls are TRBV28 and TRBJ2-7; D not certain. Between the trimmed V and J ends, which lost 5 bases and 4 bases, there was a span of 12 bases. The germline gives CDR1 MDHEN, CDR2 SYDVKM. CDR3 size: 13 residues. The CDR3 DNA follows: TGTGCCAGCAGTCCCCCTCCCGCGTACGAGCAGTACTTC. Translated: CASSPPPAYEQYF.

The J gene is TRBJ1-1, the V gene TRBV2; no definite D call. V shed 10 bases and J shed 0 bases, with 12 bases lying between them. In germline, CDR1 is SNHLY, CDR2 FYNNEI. This CDR3 has 13 amino acids. The CDR3, as DNA: TGTGCCACCTACAGCGGATTGAACACTGAAGCTTTCTTT. Amino acids: CATYSGLNTEAFF.

This chain uses TRBV11-2 with TRBJ2-1, with 15 bases matching TRBD2. The V gene's germline CDR1 is SGHAT and CDR2 FQNNGV. Unmatched junction bases numbered 5, after V lost 1 base and J lost 7 bases. CDR3 length: 17 amino acids. The CDR3 spells CASSLVRTSGGVNEQFF. CDR3 nucleotides: TGTGCCAGCAGCTTAGTTCGGACTAGCGGGGGGGTAAATGAGCAGTTCTTC. Variable domain in full (rest from reference TRBV11-2 and TRBJ2-1): EAGVAQSPRYKIIEKRQSVAFWCNPISGHATLYWYQQILGQGPKLLIQFQNNGVVDDSQLPKDRFSAERLKGVDSTLKIQPAKLEDSAVYLCASSLVRTSGGVNEQFFGPGTRLTVL.

The rearrangement links TRBV28 to TRBJ1-4; no firm D call. The ends were cut back, 5 bases at V and 0 bases at J, with 10 bases in the middle. The CDR3 is 15 amino acids. Germline V gene data show CDR1 as MDHEN and CDR2 as SYDVKM. CDR3 loop: CASSVYLSTNEKLFF. CDR3 nucleotides: TGTGCCAGCAGTGTCTACTTGTCAACTAATGAAAAACTGTTTTTT.

This clone has only one observation. CDR3 DNA sequence: TGTGCCAGCAGCACGACAGGGGAGGGCTACGAGCAGTACTTC. As protein: CASSTTGEGYEQYF. The J gene is TRBJ2-7, the V gene TRBV13, with D perhaps matching TRBD1 (8 bases). Germline values: CDR1 PRHDT, CDR2 FYEKMQ (reference sequence). This CDR3 has 14 residues. V lost 5 bases to trimming and J lost 3 bases, with 14 bases between them.

V is TRBV18 and J is TRBJ2-7, with 11 nucleotides matching TRBD2. The CDR3 extends over 15 amino acids. From germline, CDR1 is KGHSH and CDR2 LQKENI. V was pared by 2 bases and J by 4 bases, with 4 bases of the junction left unmatched. The CDR3 spells CASSPTGTSGYEQYF. Here the CDR3 DNA reads TGTGCCAGCTCACCAACCGGGACTAGCGGATACGAGCAGTACTTC.

The chain recombines TRBV7-2 with TRBJ2-7, with 11 bases that match TRBD1. Per germline, CDR1 SGHTA and CDR2 FQGNSA. The CDR3 is made up of 14 amino acids. With 5 bases clipped from V and 5 bases from J, the junction kept 5 bases outside the gene matches. The CDR3 region is CASSMDRGQNEQYF. CDR3 coding DNA: TGTGCCAGCAGCATGGACAGGGGGCAAAACGAGCAGTACTTC.

This sequence joins TRBV11-3 and TRBJ2-2, with a possible D match to TRBD2 (5 bases). The V end lost 5 bases, the J end lost 2 bases, and 9 bases lay between the germline ends. Germline CDR1 and CDR2: SGHNT and YENEEA. This CDR3 spans 14 amino acids. CDR3 nucleotides: TGTGCCAGCAGCCCCGGGGAAAACACCGGGGAGCTGTTTTTT. It specifies CASSPGENTGELFF.

V gene TRBV7-2 combines with J gene TRBJ2-5; TRBD1 is a possible D gene (6 bases). The germline V and J ends were trimmed by 5 bases and 0 bases, with 13 bases remaining between them. CDR3 size: 15 residues. The germline CDR1 and CDR2 sequences are SGHTA and FQGNSA. DNA for the CDR3: TGTGCCAGCAGCATCCGACAGGCCCACCAAGAGACCCAGTACTTC. The encoded protein is CASSIRQAHQETQYF.

This chain joins TRBV3-1 (or the pseudogene TRBV3-2) and TRBJ2-5; a weak D match, TRBD2 (7 bases). The germline gives CDR1 LGHDT, CDR2 YNNKEL (reference sequence). With 0 bases removed from V and 4 bases from J, the gap between germline ends came to 18 bases. This CDR3 spans 17 amino acids. CDR3 in DNA: TGTGCCAGCAGCCAAGATTGGGGGGGGGCCTCAATAGAGACCCAGTACTTC. Translating it yields CASSQDWGGASIETQYF.

This clone was counted a few times. This rearrangement joins TRBV6-5 to TRBJ2-5, with D possibly being TRBD1 (5 bases). V was trimmed by 6 bases and J by 4 bases, leaving 12 bases between them. CDR3 length: 13 residues. Germline CDR1 MNHEY, CDR2 SVGAGI. DNA for the CDR3: TGTGCCAGCAGCCACCAGGGTGGAGAGACCCAGTACTTC. It codes for CASSHQGGETQYF.

The V and J genes are TRBV5-1 and TRBJ2-5, with 10 nucleotides matching TRBD2. The germline V gene has CDR1 SGHRS and CDR2 YFSETQ. This CDR3 region has 16 residues. Trimming at V came to 0 bases and at J to 5 bases, leaving 7 bases not matched to a gene. CDR3 coding DNA: TGCGCCAGCAGCTTGGCTTCAGCGGGAGGGAGGGAGACCCAGTACTTC. Encoded protein: CASSLASAGGRETQYF.

V and J are TRBV29-1 and TRBJ2-5; 8 positions agree with TRBD1. CDR1 and CDR2 from the germline V gene are SQVTM and ANQGSEA. The J segment lost 7 bases and the V segment lost 7 bases, leaving 20 bases of the junction unmatched. The CDR3 totals 16 residues. In DNA form, the CDR3 reads TGCAGCGCGCCTCATACAGGGGGAAGGGGCACAGGGACCCAGTACTTC. Residues: CSAPHTGGRGTGTQYF.

V is TRBV7-9 and J is TRBJ2-3; 7 bases are a match to TRBD2. Germline values: CDR1 SEHNR, CDR2 FQNEAQ (reference sequence). The CDR3 contains 14 residues. With 8 bases clipped from V and 2 bases from J, the junction kept 7 bases outside the gene matches. DNA of the CDR3: TGTGCCAGCGCGGGAGTTCCAAACACAGATACGCAGTATTTT. This gives the protein CASAGVPNTDTQYF.

V gene TRBV3-1 (or the pseudogene TRBV3-2) combines with J gene TRBJ2-5; TRBD2 aligns across 11 bases. V shed 4 bases, J shed 0 bases, and the junction held 7 bases outside the gene matches. The CDR3 spans 17 residues. The germline V gene encodes CDR1 LGHDT and CDR2 YNNKEL (reference sequence). CDR3 protein: CASSLRLAGSNQETQYF. DNA for the CDR3: TGTGCCAGCAGCCTCAGACTAGCGGGGAGTAACCAAGAGACCCAGTACTTC.

The rearrangement joins TRBV6-6 to TRBJ2-7, with 8 bases identical to TRBD2. Germline V gene sequence: CDR1 MNHNY, CDR2 SVGAGI (reference sequence). V was clipped by 6 bases and J by 3 bases; unmatched bases: 7. This CDR3 spans 14 amino acids. CDR3 in amino acids: CASSLAGQIYEQYF. The CDR3, as DNA: TGTGCCAGCAGCTTAGCGGGACAAATCTACGAGCAGTACTTC.

The chain couples TRBV5-6 to TRBJ2-7; TRBD1 aligns across 8 bases. Germline CDR1 reads SGHDT; CDR2 reads YYEEEE. This CDR3 contains 13 residues. Trimming at V came to 2 bases and at J to 3 bases, leaving 1 base not matched to a gene. CDR3 coding DNA: TGTGCCAGCAGCTTACAGGGGGTCTACGAGCAGTACTTC. It translates to CASSLQGVYEQYF.

The rearrangement links TRBV10-2 to TRBJ1-5; 7 nucleotides match TRBD1. CDR1 and CDR2 (germline): WSHSY, SAAADI. CDR3 length: 13 residues. V lost 6 bases and J lost 7; bases outside the gene matches: 6. In nucleotides, the CDR3 is TGCGCCAGCAGGACAGGGCCTGGGCAGCCCCAGCATTTT. Amino acid sequence: CASRTGPGQPQHF.

The chain combines TRBV5-1 with TRBJ2-3; perhaps TRBD1 as D (6 bases). V lost 4 bases, J lost 0 bases, and 12 bases lay in between. The CDR3 contains 15 residues. The germline gives CDR1 SGHRS, CDR2 YFSETQ. CDR3 DNA sequence: TGCGCCAGCAGCATGACAGGAAGAAGCACAGATACGCAGTATTTT. It is translated as CASSMTGRSTDTQYF.

The chain joins TRBV19 to TRBJ1-1; 10 nucleotides agree with TRBD1. After removal of 4 bases from V and 7 bases from J, the junction contained 3 bases not matched to a gene. This CDR3 contains 13 residues. Germline V gene lookup returns CDR1 LNHDA and CDR2 SQIVND (reference sequence). For the CDR3, the DNA is TGTGCCAGTAGTACCGGGACAGGGGTTGAAGCTTTCTTT. Translated, it gives CASSTGTGVEAFF.

The chain combines TRBV6-2 or TRBV6-3 with TRBJ2-7; D may be TRBD1 (5 bases). CDR3 size: 14 residues. Trimming left V 5 bases short and J 0 bases short, with 11 bases between. CDR1 and CDR2 (germline): MNHEY, SVGEGT. CDR3 bases: TGTGCCAGCAGTACCAGGGTTTTCTCCTACGAGCAGTACTTC. This encodes CASSTRVFSYEQYF.

The V and J genes are TRBV3-1 (or the pseudogene TRBV3-2) and TRBJ1-3; D uncertain. The CDR3 consists of 16 residues. V was trimmed by 1 base and J by 0 bases, leaving 10 bases between them. Germline V gene data show CDR1 as LGHDT and CDR2 as YNNKEL (reference sequence). The chain's CDR3 is CASSQAHSSSGNTIYF. The DNA for the CDR3 is TGTGCCAGCAGCCAAGCCCACAGTAGCTCTGGAAACACCATATATTTT.

In this sample, this clone turned up a few times. The genes are TRBV19 and TRBJ2-3, with TRBD1 matching over 7 bases. The CDR3 has 14 amino acids. With V trimmed by 6 bases and J by 4 bases, 7 bases remained unmatched. CDR1 and CDR2 from the germline V gene are LNHDA and SQIVND (reference sequence). Here the CDR3 reads CASSPAGGPDTQYF. CDR3 DNA: TGTGCCAGTAGCCCGGCAGGGGGACCAGATACGCAGTATTTT. The full variable domain, with the rest looked up from reference TRBV19 and TRBJ2-3, is DGGITQSPKYLFRKEGQNVTLSCEQNLNHDAMYWYRQDPGQGLRLIYYSQIVNDFQKGDIAEGYSVSREKKESFPLTVTSAQKNPTAFYLCASSPAGGPDTQYFGPGTRLTVL.

The J gene is TRBJ2-6, the V gene TRBV19; tentative D call: TRBD1 (5 bases). V dropped 5 bases and J dropped 8 bases, with 16 bases sitting between them. This CDR3 has 15 residues. In germline, CDR1 is LNHDA, CDR2 SQIVND (reference sequence). DNA of the CDR3: TGTGCCAGTAGTTCAAAGGGGCCTGGTCCCAACGTCCTGACTTTC. Translation gives CASSSKGPGPNVLTF.

This clone was recorded many times. The rearrangement joins TRBV7-9 to TRBJ2-5; 8 nucleotides line up with TRBD2. Germline V gives CDR1 SEHNR, CDR2 FQNEAQ (reference sequence). This CDR3 region has 15 residues. With 5 bases clipped from V and 5 bases from J, the junction kept 10 bases outside the gene matches. The CDR3 sequence: CASSPPVRGGETQYF. The CDR3 DNA reads as TGTGCCAGCAGCCCTCCGGTCCGGGGGGGGGAGACCCAGTACTTC.

The genes are TRBV24-1 and TRBJ2-1, with 7 bases identical to TRBD1. The CDR3 runs 14 residues. The trim removed 10 bases at V and 6 bases at J, leaving 11 bases unmatched. CDR1 and CDR2 (germline): KGHDR, SFDVKD. CDR3 in amino acids: CATEPGQAPNEQFF. CDR3 nucleotide sequence: TGTGCCACAGAGCCCGGACAGGCACCCAATGAGCAGTTCTTC.